This T cell receptor (beta chain) was sequenced during a study of cytomegalovirus exposure and HLA in healthy donors. Whole-study findings and limits: Rare sequences made up most TCRs, while some public TCRs were found in many donors. The listing of 150 to 200 TCR beta chains classed them as cytomegalovirus-associated. The study had only CMV serostatus as immune exposure information. Sequencing likely caused a cluster of highly shared sequence variants.

The study ran its PCR with 60 Vbeta and 13 Jbeta primers. TCRdb keeps only in-frame clones here, not all; method: immunoSEQ multiplex PCR. The profile shows more than 65,000 clones, 74% of them singletons. As concerns this clone: Its antigen is currently unknown.

The CDR3 runs to 13 residues. Germline loops: CDR1 MNHNS, CDR2 SASEGT. V was cut by 6 bases and J by 4 bases, with 12 bases left in between. The TCR comes from an older woman in good health and CMV-seropositive. Sequenced: PBMCs. V gene TRBV6-1 combines with J gene TRBJ1-2; D not resolved. CDR3 nucleotide sequence: TGTGCCAGCAGCCTGGAGGCTGGCTATGGCTACACCTTC. Amino acids: CASSLEAGYGYTF.